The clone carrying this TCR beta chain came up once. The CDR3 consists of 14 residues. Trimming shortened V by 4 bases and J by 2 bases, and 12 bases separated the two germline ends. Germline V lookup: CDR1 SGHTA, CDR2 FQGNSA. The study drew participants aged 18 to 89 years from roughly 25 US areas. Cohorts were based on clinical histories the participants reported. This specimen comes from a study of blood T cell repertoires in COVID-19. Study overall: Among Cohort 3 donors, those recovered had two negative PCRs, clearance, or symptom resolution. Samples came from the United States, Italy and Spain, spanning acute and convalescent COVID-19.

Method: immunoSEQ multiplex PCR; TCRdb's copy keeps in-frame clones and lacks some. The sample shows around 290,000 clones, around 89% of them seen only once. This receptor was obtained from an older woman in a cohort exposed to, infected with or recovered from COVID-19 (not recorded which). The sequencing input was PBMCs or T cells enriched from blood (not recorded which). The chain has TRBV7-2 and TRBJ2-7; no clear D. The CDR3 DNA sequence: TGTGCCAGCAGCTCAGGTTGGGTCACCTACGAGCAGTACTTC. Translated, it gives CASSSGWVTYEQYF.